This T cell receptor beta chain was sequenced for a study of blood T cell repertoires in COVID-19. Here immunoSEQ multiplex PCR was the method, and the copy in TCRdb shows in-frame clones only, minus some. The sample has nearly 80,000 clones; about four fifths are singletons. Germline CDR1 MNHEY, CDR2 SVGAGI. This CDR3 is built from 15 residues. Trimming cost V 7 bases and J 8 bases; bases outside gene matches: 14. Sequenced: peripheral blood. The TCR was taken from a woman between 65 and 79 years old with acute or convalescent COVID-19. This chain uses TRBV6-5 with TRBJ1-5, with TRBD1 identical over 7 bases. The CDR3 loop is CASTMSGQDPKPQHF. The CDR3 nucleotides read TGTGCCAGCACTATGTCTGGACAGGACCCGAAGCCCCAGCATTTT.